This T cell receptor (beta chain) was captured by sequencing in a study of blood T cell repertoires in COVID-19. Background on the study: Collection of acute and convalescent COVID-19 samples took place in the United States, Italy and Spain. T cells, B-cell-depleted T cells, or PBMCs provided the cDNA or gDNA that served as material.

Only in-frame clones appear in the TCRdb table, and some are missing; sequencing was by immunoSEQ multiplex PCR. The data contain 180,000 or so clones, approximately 84% of them singletons. The ends lost 0 bases at V and 3 bases at J; junction bases unmatched: 2. The V gene's germline CDR1 is MNHNS and CDR2 SASEGT. There are 14 residues in the CDR3. This rearrangement joins TRBV6-1 to TRBJ2-7; 7 nucleotides agree with TRBD2. This clonotype was obtained from a woman older than 75 with acute or convalescent COVID-19. The source material was peripheral blood. The CDR3 protein is CASSEAGRSYEQYF. The CDR3 coding sequence is TGTGCCAGCAGTGAAGCCGGGAGGAGCTACGAGCAGTACTTC.